The present T cell receptor beta chain was sequenced within a study of T cell changes during pregnancy in multiple sclerosis. Sequencing was performed with immunoSEQ multiplex PCR; in TCRdb, only in-frame clones are kept and a portion is missing. The sample has fewer than 90,000 clones; 90% to 95% are singletons. Germline CDR1 MNHNS, CDR2 SASEGT. Trimming shortened V by 3 bases and J by 0 bases, and 24 bases separated the two germline ends. This CDR3 is built from 20 residues. The sequencing here drew on peripheral blood, taken in the third trimester of pregnancy. This TCR was recovered from a female donor in good health, enrolled as a control in a pregnancy study. The chain combines TRBV6-1 with TRBJ2-1; perhaps TRBD2 as D (6 bases). The CDR3 here is CASSDRGGSGSRSSYNEQFF. DNA of the CDR3: TGTGCCAGCAGTGATCGGGGAGGTAGCGGATCCCGGAGCTCCTACAATGAGCAGTTCTTC.